This entry features one TCR beta chain sequence. Trimming pared 3 bases from V and 3 bases from J, leaving 17 bases between. The CDR3 consists of 15 residues. In germline, CDR1 is DFQATT, CDR2 SNEGSKA (reference sequence). Using quantitative 5'-RACE with molecular barcodes, the authors made TCR beta libraries. TCRdb independently ran MiXCR on the 5' RACE reads; one entry per CDR3 protein. The sample consists of about 300,000 distinct CDR3 sequences, around 21% of them appearing once. This entry comes from a study of CD8 T cells in ankylosing spondylitis. The source material was blood, either unsorted or a sorted T cell fraction (not recorded which). This chain links TRBV20-1 with TRBJ2-5; no firm D call. The sequence was obtained from a female donor with ankylosing spondylitis or in good health (not recorded which). The CDR3 DNA sequence: TGCAGTGCTAGGACGGAGTGGGCTTCCAAAGAGACCCAGTACTTC. Its protein product is CSARTEWASKETQYF.